Listed here is a single T cell receptor beta chain. Antigen: not known. A multiplex PCR was run with 60 Vbeta primers and 13 Jbeta primers. Profiling relied on immunoSEQ multiplex PCR, and the TCRdb table lists in-frame clones only, not all of them. The sample has tens of thousands of clones; roughly 80% are singletons. The J segment lost 2 bases and the V segment lost 4 bases, leaving 8 bases of the junction unmatched. Germline CDR1 reads SGHRS; CDR2 reads YFSETQ. The CDR3 has 17 residues. This record belongs to a study of cytomegalovirus exposure and HLA in healthy donors. General study results and limits: In vitro confirmation showed three CMV-associated chains to be CMV antigen specific. A later analysis reportedly found fewer N-insertions in an Asian-associated ancestry cluster than the roughly 670-donor mean.

Unrecorded immune exposures were likely, despite nominal health at sampling. The sequenced sample was PBMCs. This sequence was found in a man between 18 and 29 years old in good health and CMV-seronegative. This chain links TRBV5-1 with TRBJ2-1, with 11 nucleotides matching TRBD2. DNA for the CDR3: TGCGCCAGCAGCCTGACTAGCGGGATCGTCCCCTACAATGAGCAGTTCTTC. Translating it yields CASSLTSGIVPYNEQFF.